These T cell receptor beta chains were read from a single sample in a study of blood T cell repertoires in COVID-19. Method: immunoSEQ multiplex PCR; TCRdb's copy keeps in-frame clones and lacks some. The sample records some 97,000 clones, 70% to 80% being singletons. Input material: peripheral blood. Receptors were obtained from a man between 65 and 85 years old with active or convalescent COVID-19. Both conserved end residues are part of each CDR3. A D gene is named only where the DNA matches it firmly. Not every row has a clone size; where given, it reads once, few, many or a size class.

D	size	V	J	length	DNA	CDR3
TRBD2	.	TRBV18	TRBJ2-5	16	TGTGCCAGCTCTCTCGGGACTAGCGGGAGAGGAGAGACCCAGTACTTC	CASSLGTSGRGETQYF
.	once	TRBV4-3	TRBJ2-3	14	TGCGCCAGCGCCGTCGAGCGGAGCACAGATACGCAGTATTTT	CASAVERSTDTQYF
.	.	TRBV9	TRBJ2-2	13	TGTGCCAGCAGCTCAGAGAACACCGGGGAGCTGTTTTTT	CASSSENTGELFF
TRBD2	.	TRBV13	TRBJ2-1	13	TGTGCCAGCAGCACGACTAGCGTCAATGAGCAGTTCTTC	CASSTTSVNEQFF
TRBD2	.	TRBV20-1	TRBJ2-1	9	TGCAGTGCCCCGGGACTACAATTCTTC	CSAPGLQFF
TRBD2	.	TRBV13	TRBJ2-3	16	TGTGCCAGCAGCTCTCCGGGACTAGTTGCCACAGATACGCAGTATTTT	CASSSPGLVATDTQYF
TRBD1	.	TRBV29-1	TRBJ2-2	15	TGCAGCGTGGAAAAGACAGGGAAGTGGGGCGGGGAGCTGTTTTTT	CSVEKTGKWGGELFF
.	.	TRBV19	TRBJ1-2	10	TGTGCCAGTAGGAGGGTTGGCTACACCTTC	CASRRVGYTF
.	.	TRBV21-1	TRBJ2-2	17	TGTGCCAGCAGCAGAAGCCTCCGGGACAGGGCGATCGGGGAGCTGTTTTTT	CASSRSLRDRAIGELFF
TRBD1	.	TRBV25-1	TRBJ1-1	13	TGTGCCAGCAAACAGGGGGCTTACACTGAAGCTTTCTTT	CASKQGAYTEAFF
TRBD1	few	TRBV28	TRBJ1-2	13	TGTGCCAGCAGCCATGACAGGGTCCGGGGCTACACCTTC	CASSHDRVRGYTF
TRBD1	.	TRBV19	TRBJ1-1	16	TGTGCCAGTAGTACCGACCGGGACAGGACGAACACTGAAGCTTTCTTT	CASSTDRDRTNTEAFF
TRBD2	.	TRBV6-5	TRBJ2-1	15	TGTGCCAGCAGTTCATGGACTAGCGGGTCCAATGAGCAGTTCTTC	CASSSWTSGSNEQFF
TRBD1	.	TRBV2	TRBJ2-7	15	TGTGCCAGCAGGGACAGGGGGCCGAAAGTCCACGAGCAGTACTTC	CASRDRGPKVHEQYF
TRBD2	.	TRBV4-1	TRBJ2-7	19	TGCGCCAGCAGCCAAGAAAGCGATCGTCGGGAGGGGATTTTCTACGAGCAGTACTTC	CASSQESDRREGIFYEQYF
TRBD2	.	TRBV9	TRBJ2-1	14	TGTGCCAGCAGCGCCGGGACTAGCAGCAATGAGCAGTTCTTC	CASSAGTSSNEQFF
.	.	TRBV25-1	TRBJ1-1	15	TGTGCCAGCAGTGAATGGCGGGCGAAGAACACTGAAGCTTTCTTT	CASSEWRAKNTEAFF
.	.	TRBV25-1	TRBJ2-2	17	TGTGCCAGCAGTGACCCGCAGGGTCGAGTTGACACCGGGGAGCTGTTTTTT	CASSDPQGRVDTGELFF
.	.	TRBV23-1	TRBJ1-1	14	TGCGCCAGCACGCACCGTAGAGGGTCCACTGAAGCTTTCTTT	CASTHRRGSTEAFF
.	.	TRBV11-2	TRBJ2-2	16	TGTGCCAGCAGCTTGCAGGGGTTCGCGAACACCGGGGAGCTGTTTTTT	CASSLQGFANTGELFF
.	.	TRBV5-1	TRBJ1-2	14	TGCGCCAGCAGCGCGGACCAGGGATTTTGGGGCTACACCTTC	CASSADQGFWGYTF
.	.	TRBV5-1	TRBJ1-3	16	TGCGCCAGCAGCTTGGCAGGCAGGGCATACGGAAACACCATATATTTT	CASSLAGRAYGNTIYF
TRBD1	.	TRBV5-1	TRBJ2-3	14	TGCGCCAGCAGCTGGGACAGGGAAGCAGATACGCAGTATTTT	CASSWDREADTQYF
.	.	TRBV4-3	TRBJ1-3	14	TGCGCCAGCAGCCCGGGGAGCTCTGGAAACACCATATATTTT	CASSPGSSGNTIYF
.	.	TRBV6-5	TRBJ2-3	15	TGTGCCAGCAGTTACGGAGTGGGGGGGGGCGATACGCAGTATTTT	CASSYGVGGGDTQYF
.	.	TRBV28	TRBJ1-2	13	TGTGCCAGCCTAAAAGGGGGGGTCTATGGCTACACCTTC	CASLKGGVYGYTF
.	.	TRBV3-1/TRBV3-2	TRBJ1-2	14	TGTGCCAGCAGCCAAGATCTAGGACAGTTTGGCTACACCTTC	CASSQDLGQFGYTF
.	once	TRBV7-8	TRBJ2-1	14	TGTGCCAGCAACGACCGGGACACAAGTACTGAGCAGTTCTTC	CASNDRDTSTEQFF
.	few	TRBV19	TRBJ1-1	16	TGTGCCAGTAAAAAGGATGTTAGCGTTATGAACACTGAAGCTTTCTTT	CASKKDVSVMNTEAFF
TRBD2	once	TRBV27	TRBJ2-7	16	TGTGCCAGCAGTCCTAGCGGGGGGGAGAGCTCCTACGAGCAGTACTTC	CASSPSGGESSYEQYF
TRBD2	.	TRBV27	TRBJ2-1	15	TGTGCCAGCAGTTTCAAACTAGCGGGCCTCAATGAGCAGTTCTTC	CASSFKLAGLNEQFF
.	few	TRBV27	TRBJ2-2	13	TGTGCCAGCAGTTTACAGGGATCCGGGGAGCTGTTTTTT	CASSLQGSGELFF
.	.	TRBV6-2/TRBV6-3	TRBJ1-2	16	TGTGCCAGCAGCCCCGTGGACAGCGCACTCAACTATGGCTACACCTTC	CASSPVDSALNYGYTF
.	many	TRBV2	TRBJ1-6	14	TGTGCCAGCAGTGAACAGGGTAGTAATTCACCCCTCCACTTT	CASSEQGSNSPLHF
.	once	TRBV19	TRBJ1-2	15	TGTGCCAGTAGTCGACCCTCGGGAACGAACTATGGCTACACCTTC	CASSRPSGTNYGYTF
TRBD1	.	TRBV7-2	TRBJ2-1	16	TGTGCCAGCAGCCTCCAGGCGACAGGGGGCTACAATGAGCAGTTCTTC	CASSLQATGGYNEQFF
.	.	TRBV27	TRBJ2-3	14	TGTGCCAGCTCTCTAGCGCCCCCGGCAGATACGCAGTATTTT	CASSLAPPADTQYF
.	few	TRBV4-1	TRBJ1-2	14	TGCGCCAGCAGCCAAGAAGGACACCCACGGGGCTACACCTTC	CASSQEGHPRGYTF
.	.	TRBV30	TRBJ2-7	16	TGTGCCTGGAGGCCGGGGAGGGGGGGGCCCTCCTACGAGCAGTACTTC	CAWRPGRGGPSYEQYF
.	.	TRBV29-1	TRBJ1-1	10	TGCAGCGACGTCGACGTCGGAGGTTTCTTT	CSDVDVGGFF
TRBD2	.	TRBV9	TRBJ2-2	17	TGTGCCAGCAGCGTAGTTGCGGGAGGGCCGGGCACCGGGGAGCTGTTTTTT	CASSVVAGGPGTGELFF
.	.	TRBV13	TRBJ2-5	15	TGTGCCAGCAGTTTCATAGCGGACCCGATTCGCGCCCAGTACTTC	CASSFIADPIRAQYF
.	many	TRBV4-1	TRBJ2-7	15	TGCGCCAGCAGCCAGGACCAGGGACATATCTACGAGCAGTACTTC	CASSQDQGHIYEQYF
.	.	TRBV4-3	TRBJ1-1	16	TGCGCCAGCCGACTGAACAGTGTCGGGGGAAACACTGAAGCTTTCTTT	CASRLNSVGGNTEAFF
.	.	TRBV27	TRBJ1-2	15	TGTGCCAGCAGTTCCCGGGTCCTGACCTCCTATGGCTACACCTTC	CASSSRVLTSYGYTF
.	few	TRBV18	TRBJ1-2	13	TGTGCCAGCTCACCATCCCAGGGCTATGGCTACACCTTC	CASSPSQGYGYTF
.	.	TRBV27	TRBJ1-2	14	TGTGCCAGCAGTTTCAGAGCGGCTAACTATGGCTACACCTTC	CASSFRAANYGYTF
TRBD1	.	TRBV7-9	TRBJ2-2	16	TGTGCCAGCAGGCCCACGACAGGGTTCAACACCGGGGAGCTGTTTTTT	CASRPTTGFNTGELFF